This T cell receptor (beta chain) was identified in a study of cytomegalovirus exposure and HLA in healthy donors. It was healthy bone marrow donors who served as donors. 60 Vbeta and 13 Jbeta primers were used in PCR. Clones were read by immunoSEQ multiplex PCR, and TCRdb kept only the in-frame ones, dropping some. The sample comprises a few hundred thousand clones, 70% to 85% of which are singletons, and about 0.6% rests with the top ten. This clonotype was obtained from a woman in her 40s in good health and CMV-seronegative. Sequenced sample: PBMCs.

The CDR3 protein is CASSSQLVGGGETQYF. The CDR3 DNA follows: TGTGCCAGCAGCTCTCAACTGGTAGGGGGGGGAGAGACCCAGTACTTC. The V and J genes are TRBV9 and TRBJ2-5; weak D call: TRBD2 (7 bases). The V gene's germline CDR1 is SGDLS and CDR2 YYNGEE. This CDR3 comprises 16 residues. V gave up 4 bases and J gave up 4 bases, with 20 bases separating them.